The entry below describes one T cell receptor (beta chain). Its antigen target is currently unknown. Base qualities are not at hand, and no much larger clone is one base apart. This sample was included in a study of blood T cell repertoires in COVID-19 (dated by TCRdb to the early 2020s). With regard to the full study: Samples from collaborators originated in the United States, Italy and Spain and spanned both the acute and convalescent phases of COVID-19. Subjects who had been exposed to COVID-19, were actively infected with it, or had recovered from it provided the deeply sampled blood TCRbeta repertoires that made up the dataset. The repertoires were made available in a free public database intended to serve as a resource for research on the immune response to SARS-CoV-2. The material from the prospective study consisted of cDNA or gDNA derived from T cells, B-cell-depleted T cells, or PBMCs. Samples were obtained from the ongoing ImmuneRACE study (first 160 participants) and from about 1,300 subjects provided by 6 global collaborators. Sample metadata almost always included a de-identified subject ID, COVID-19 status, age in years and sex. Where HLA class I and class II types were available, the types were taken from metadata supplied by the sample provider, not from assay-based typing. General study outcomes and caveats: Clinical and demographic metadata were provided uncurated, with the amount varying by source and participant.

The immunoSEQ Assay, a bias-controlled multiplex PCR, was used to amplify TCRbeta CDR3 regions from genomic DNA. From the authors' description of their analysis: The number of nucleated cells in each sample was estimated by amplification of reference gene primers within the assay. To quantify the absolute abundance of each unique TCRbeta CDR3 rearrangement, sequence reads were collapsed and filtered. Productive Simpson clonality was computed per sample as the square root of Simpson's diversity index over productive rearrangements. TCRdb obtained this table from immuneACCESS and retained in-frame rearrangements with V and J assigned. These tables miss some clones; where compared with another copy, unresolved V genes account for less than half of the shortfall, and the remainder is unexplained. The V and J calls and the clone size are those of that table, but D and trimming were determined from the DNA. This sample comprises fewer than 80,000 clones, under 85% of them detected only once. Roughly 13% of the sample is in the top ten clones.

At one collaborating source in Seattle, patients were enrolled during active infection and were followed longitudinally through the course of disease. Collaborating institutions collected whole blood in K2EDTA tubes following their own protocols. For TCRbeta analysis, collaborator samples were shipped as frozen whole blood, as isolated PBMCs, or as DNA extracted from either sample type. Spanning cysteine to phenylalanine, the CDR3 consists of 16 amino acids. The retained sequence is limited to the CDR3, 48 bases, with the frame set at the first base. The V end gives up 5 bases and the J end 2 bases, leaving 4 bases in the junction not matched to a gene. In the germline V gene (reference sequence), CDR1 corresponds to LNHDA and CDR2 to SQIVND.

This clonotype was sampled from a man in his fifties or sixties with COVID-19, enrolled during active disease. The chain is made from TRBV19 and TRBJ1-5; 12 central bases correspond to TRBD1. Sequencing used peripheral blood. The CDR3 reads as follows: CASSGTGGAGNQPQHF. The DNA sequence is TGTGCCAGTAGTGGGACAGGGGGCGCCGGCAATCAGCCCCAGCATTTT. Extended through the reference TRBV19 and TRBJ1-5 proteins, this CDR3 yields the full variable domain: DGGITQSPKYLFRKEGQNVTLSCEQNLNHDAMYWYRQDPGQGLRLIYYSQIVNDFQKGDIAEGYSVSREKKESFPLTVTSAQKNPTAFYLCASSGTGGAGNQPQHFGDGTRLSIL.